A selection of T cell receptor beta chains follows, all from one sample in a study of shared clonotypes between healthy human individuals. Assay: immunoSEQ multiplex PCR; the TCRdb copy retains only in-frame clones and omits some. Among around 750,000 clones listed, 74% were seen once. Sequencing was performed on memory CD4+ T cells sorted from blood. The receptors derive from a woman aged 25 to 39 in good health. Both conserved end residues are part of each CDR3.

>TRBJ1-1|TRBV4-2
CASSQDMENTEAFF
>TRBJ2-1|TRBV4-1
CASKGLAGSRHEQFF
>TRBJ2-1|TRBV29-1
CSVEPYGSEQFF
>TRBJ2-3|TRBV5-1
CASSQTGGPTDTQYF
>TRBJ1-1|TRBV9
CASSRMGQGNTEAFF
>TRBJ1-5|TRBV2
CASSDGQVTNQPQHF
>TRBJ1-1|TRBV28
CASSSILSGTGNTEAFF
>TRBJ1-2|TRBV19
CASTNGGGYTF
>TRBJ1-1|TRBV18
CASSKTENTEAFF
>TRBJ2-1|TRBV27
CASSPGTVFNEQFF
>TRBJ2-3|TRBV28
CASRRPDRGLGLAGGPGTDTQYF
>TRBJ2-1|TRBV5-8
CASSLTSTSGMLNEQFF
>TRBJ2-2|TRBV10-1
CASRGRGSTGELFF
>TRBJ2-7|TRBV21-1
CASSKTPGQGNSEQYF
>TRBJ2-3|TRBV21-1
CAIRNGSPDTQYF
>TRBJ1-2|TRBV18
CASSTDTDYGYTF
>TRBJ1-2|TRBV5-1
CASRRAGTNYGYTF
>TRBJ2-1|TRBV19
CASSNPAGGNEQFF
>TRBJ2-3|TRBV2
CASSVLAETDTQYF
>TRBJ2-1|TRBV5-1
CASSRWDRGNGEQFF
>TRBJ2-3|TRBV5-1
CASSLGLAGGPGNTQYF
>TRBJ1-2|TRBV19
CASSDNYGYTF
>TRBJ2-7|TRBV29-1
CSVTLQSSYEQYF
>TRBJ2-4|TRBV6-4
CASQRERKNIQYF
>TRBJ2-2|TRBV18
CASSSSTVNTGELFF
>TRBJ1-5|TRBV6-1
CASSGRQGRQPQHF
>TRBJ1-3|TRBV28
CASRTSASGNTIYF
>TRBJ2-6|TRBV19
CASSLPRGSGANVLTF
>TRBJ1-2|TRBV7-2
CASSLNRETWANYGYTF
>TRBJ1-3|TRBV5-4
CASSLAGGWSGNTIYF
>TRBJ1-5|TRBV19
CASSRVRGQPQHF